Presented here are 31 T cell receptor beta chains from one specimen sequenced in a study of early T cells in non-severe SARS-CoV-2 infection. Using its own MiXCR run on the 5' RACE reads, TCRdb lists one record per CDR3 protein. The repertoire holds more than 65,000 distinct CDR3 sequences, with 9.5% to 15% as singletons. The source was whole blood, collected at baseline. Receptors originate from an adult who was a healthcare worker with PCR-confirmed SARS-CoV-2 infection or an uninfected control (not recorded which).

The table lists this clonotype with a few counts. The CDR3 region is CASSLTGGRLDYTF. For the CDR3, the DNA is TGTGCCAGCAGCTTAACAGGGGGCAGATTGGACTACACCTTC. The chain couples TRBV7-8 to TRBJ1-2, with 9 bases lining up with TRBD1. With V trimmed by 2 bases and J by 10 bases, 8 bases remained unmatched. The CDR3 is 14 residues long. Germline lookup yields CDR1 SGHVS and CDR2 FQNEAQ.

This clonotype was found many times. The V gene is TRBV19, the J gene TRBJ2-7; 9 positions match TRBD2. In germline, CDR1 is LNHDA, CDR2 SQIVND (reference sequence). The CDR3 extends over 18 amino acids. Trimming took 3 bases from V and 0 from J; bases not matched to a gene: 12. This CDR3 is CASSIRVSGGRLSYEQYF. CDR3 coding DNA: TGTGCCAGTAGTATTCGGGTTAGCGGGGGCCGTCTCTCCTACGAGCAGTACTTC.

This clonotype was counted ten times or more. V usage is TRBV7-2 and J usage is TRBJ2-1; D remains ambiguous. This CDR3 has 12 amino acids. Germline V CDR1 and CDR2: SGHTA, FQGNSA. Trimming pared 8 bases from V and 4 bases from J, leaving 9 bases between. CDR3 nucleotide sequence: TGTGCCAGCCATTCTAGGTACAATGAGCAGTTCTTC. Translation gives CASHSRYNEQFF.

This clonotype was detected many times. The rearrangement joins TRBV5-1 to TRBJ1-1; D gene uncertain. The length of the CDR3 is 11 residues. V dropped 0 bases and J dropped 8 bases, with 5 bases sitting between them. Germline V CDR1 and CDR2: SGHRS, YFSETQ. This CDR3 is CASSLGWEAFF. CDR3 coding DNA: TGCGCCAGCAGCTTGGGGTGGGAAGCTTTCTTT.

This sequence joins TRBV3-1 and TRBJ1-2; a possible D gene is TRBD1 (6 bases). The CDR3 consists of 15 residues. V lost 2 bases and J lost 8, with 18 bases in between. The germline CDR1 and CDR2 sequences are LGHDT and YNNKEL (reference sequence). The CDR3 protein is CASSQRDTRRQGYTF. CDR3 nucleotides: TGTGCCAGCAGCCAACGGGACACTAGGAGGCAAGGCTACACCTTC.

This clonotype has just a few counts. V usage is TRBV11-3 and J usage is TRBJ2-2, with a weak D call TRBD1 (6 bases). The germline CDR1 and CDR2 sequences are SGHNT and YENEEA. The CDR3 is 16 amino acids. The V and J ends lost 5 bases and 3 bases respectively, with 16 bases between them. CDR3 residues: CASSLQGAVYTGELFF. CDR3 coding DNA: TGTGCCAGCAGCCTACAGGGTGCCGTATACACCGGGGAGCTGTTTTTT.

This rearrangement joins TRBV18 to TRBJ2-7, with D uncertain. The germline V and J ends were trimmed by 3 bases and 2 bases, with 8 bases remaining between them. Germline CDR1 is KGHSH and CDR2 is LQKENI. The CDR3 runs 13 residues. The CDR3 DNA sequence: TGTGCCAGCTCACCTCCTGAAGCCTACGAGCAGTACTTC. Protein product: CASSPPEAYEQYF.

The rearrangement links TRBV4-2 to TRBJ2-2, with D possibly called TRBD1 or TRBD2 (5 bases each). V lost 5 bases and J lost 2, with 15 bases in between. The CDR3 sequence is 16 residues long. The germline V gene encodes CDR1 LGHNA and CDR2 YNFKEQ. Here the CDR3 DNA reads TGTGCCAGCAGCTCCGCCGGGGCAGAAAACACCGGGGAGCTGTTTTTT. Translating gives CASSSAGAENTGELFF.

The genes are TRBV10-1 and TRBJ2-3, with 8 bases aligning to TRBD1. Trimming cost V 8 bases and J 9 bases; bases outside gene matches: 13. CDR1 is WNHNN and CDR2 is SYGVQD in the germline V gene (reference sequence). The CDR3 loop spans 14 amino acids. CDR3 protein: CASGTDRVWSTQYF. DNA of the CDR3: TGCGCCAGCGGAACGGACAGGGTGTGGTCCACGCAGTATTTT.

The chain combines TRBV5-1 with TRBJ1-1; D is ambiguous. The germline V gene encodes CDR1 SGHRS and CDR2 YFSETQ. The CDR3 runs to 13 residues. With 1 base removed from V and 1 base from J, the gap between germline ends came to 5 bases. The CDR3 nucleotides are TGCGCCAGCAGCTTGCTGGGGAACACTGAAGCTTTCTTT. As protein: CASSLLGNTEAFF.

The rearrangement joins TRBV7-9 to TRBJ2-2; D is unresolved. The CDR3 loop spans 13 amino acids. Trimming took off 2 bases at V and 3 bases at J, with 4 bases between the two ends. Germline V gives CDR1 SEHNR, CDR2 FQNEAQ (reference sequence). The CDR3 sequence is CASSLLHTGELFF. For the CDR3, the DNA is TGTGCCAGCAGCTTACTACACACCGGGGAGCTGTTTTTT. Full variable domain (remainder filled in from reference TRBV7-9 and TRBJ2-2): DTGVSQNPRHKITKRGQNVTFRCDPISEHNRLYWYRQTLGQGPEFLTYFQNEAQLEKSRLLSDRFSAERPKGSFSTLEIQRTEQGDSAMYLCASSLLHTGELFFGEGSRLTVL.

This clonotype was seen a handful of times. The chain carries TRBV20-1 and TRBJ2-1; D may be TRBD1 or TRBD2 (5 bases each). The CDR3 has 16 residues. Germline loops: CDR1 DFQATT, CDR2 SNEGSKA (reference sequence). The V end was cut by 2 bases, the J end by 6 bases, with 20 bases between. The CDR3 loop is CSARPPLGVRSNEQFF. DNA for the CDR3: TGCAGTGCTAGACCCCCCCTGGGGGTCCGGAGCAATGAGCAGTTCTTC.

At least ten counts were recorded for this clonotype. This sequence joins TRBV29-1 and TRBJ2-3; D remains unclear. V shed 1 base and J shed 3 bases, with 14 bases lying between them. Per the germline V gene, CDR1 is SQVTM and CDR2 is ANQGSEA. The CDR3 is 15 amino acids. The CDR3 here is CSVEGWPFETDTQYF. Here the CDR3 DNA reads TGCAGCGTTGAAGGTTGGCCCTTTGAGACAGATACGCAGTATTTT.

This clonotype was detected a few times. The chain couples TRBV2 to TRBJ2-7; 9 bases align to TRBD1. V dropped 7 bases and J dropped 6; count of bases not matched to a gene: 13. This CDR3 comprises 15 residues. CDR1 is SNHLY, CDR2 FYNNEI, per germline. The CDR3 DNA is TGTGCCAGCACCCCCTCCGGGACAGGGCCGGTCGAGCAGTACTTC. Amino acid sequence: CASTPSGTGPVEQYF.

Ten or more counts support this clonotype. V gene TRBV7-2 combines with J gene TRBJ1-5; D remains unclear. Looked up from germline, CDR1 is SGHTA and CDR2 is FQGNSA. The CDR3 covers 14 residues. Trimming cost V 2 bases and J 2 bases, with 7 bases left between them. This chain's CDR3 is CASSLSAGNQPQHF. DNA for the CDR3: TGTGCCAGCAGCTTATCGGCTGGCAATCAGCCCCAGCATTTT. The full variable domain, its missing parts supplied by reference TRBV7-2 and TRBJ1-5, is GAGVSQSPSNKVTEKGKDVELRCDPISGHTALYWYRQSLGQGLEFLIYFQGNSAPDKSGLPSDRFSAERTGGSVSTLTIQRTQQEDSAVYLCASSLSAGNQPQHFGDGTRLSIL.

This clonotype showed up many times. This chain links TRBV20-1 with TRBJ2-1, with unresolved D. Germline loops: CDR1 DFQATT, CDR2 SNEGSKA (reference sequence). V was clipped by 2 bases and J by 6 bases, with 14 bases between them. The CDR3 runs to 14 residues. CDR3 residues: CSARLTYRGNEQFF. CDR3 sequence (DNA): TGCAGTGCTAGATTAACCTACCGTGGCAATGAGCAGTTCTTC.

This rearrangement joins TRBV28 to TRBJ2-7, with 9 bases that match TRBD2. The trim removed 6 bases at V and 9 bases at J, leaving 9 bases unmatched. Germline-derived CDR1 and CDR2 are MDHEN and SYDVKM. The CDR3 contains 13 residues. This CDR3 is CASRTSGGLRQYF. In nucleotides, the CDR3 is TGTGCCAGCAGGACAAGCGGGGGGCTAAGGCAGTACTTC.

The chain is built from TRBV20-1 and TRBJ2-6, with D unresolved. This CDR3 has 14 amino acids. V lost 5 bases and J lost 0, with 8 bases in between. Germline lookup yields CDR1 DFQATT and CDR2 SNEGSKA (reference sequence). CDR3 residues: CSAYTPSGANVLTF. The CDR3 DNA sequence: TGCAGTGCTTATACCCCCTCTGGGGCCAACGTCCTGACTTTC.

The table lists this clonotype with many counts. The chain employs TRBV4-2 and TRBJ2-3, with a weak D call TRBD2 (6 bases). V was trimmed by 3 bases and J by 0 bases, leaving 7 bases between them. This CDR3 is built from 14 residues. Germline values: CDR1 LGHNA, CDR2 YNFKEQ. The CDR3 protein is CASSQLASTDTQYF. CDR3 nucleotides: TGTGCCAGCAGCCAGCTAGCGAGCACAGATACGCAGTATTTT.

The CDR3 DNA is TGTGCCAGCACCTCCCCAAGTGGGAACACTGAAGCTTTCTTT. Its translation: CASTSPSGNTEAFF. This chain joins TRBV28 and TRBJ1-1; D remains ambiguous. This CDR3 has 14 residues. Deletions cut 7 bases from V and 1 base from J, with 13 bases between. The germline CDR1 and CDR2 sequences are MDHEN and SYDVKM. The full variable domain, completed using reference TRBV28 and TRBJ1-1, is DVKVTQSSRYLVKRTGEKVFLECVQDMDHENMFWYRQDPGLGLRLIYFSYDVKMKEKGDIPEGYSVSREKKERFSLILESASTNQTSMYLCASTSPSGNTEAFFGQGTRLTVV.

The chain employs TRBV7-2 and TRBJ2-3; the D call may be TRBD1 or TRBD2 (6 bases each). The V and J ends lost 1 base and 5 bases respectively, with 13 bases between them. This CDR3 is built from 15 residues. Germline values: CDR1 SGHTA, CDR2 FQGNSA. In DNA, the CDR3 is TGTGCCAGCAGCTTAGAGGGGGGATTCATAGATACGCAGTATTTT. It is translated as CASSLEGGFIDTQYF.

The chain links TRBV6-2 or TRBV6-3 to TRBJ2-5; D might be TRBD2 (6 bases). The germline CDR1 and CDR2 sequences are MNHEY and SVGEGT. CDR3 length equals 15 residues. Trimming took 4 bases from V and 5 from J, leaving 17 bases between them. The CDR3 is CASSFIRGSVETQYF. CDR3 coding DNA: TGTGCCAGCAGTTTTATCCGGGGGTCTGTTGAGACCCAGTACTTC.

This clonotype was counted only a few times. This chain uses TRBV11-2 with TRBJ1-1; TRBD1 is a possible D gene (6 bases). V lost 7 bases to trimming and J lost 8 bases, with 20 bases between them. This CDR3 comprises 14 residues. Looked up from germline, CDR1 is SGHAT and CDR2 is FQNNGV. The CDR3 here is CASNQGYRVSEAFF. Here the CDR3 DNA reads TGTGCCAGCAACCAGGGGTATCGGGTTTCCGAAGCTTTCTTT.

This clonotype was recorded at least ten times. V and J are TRBV7-2 and TRBJ2-7; D is ambiguous. Germline V gene data show CDR1 as SGHTA and CDR2 as FQGNSA. This CDR3 region has 13 residues. The V end lost 3 bases, the J end lost 6 bases, and 12 bases lay between the germline ends. CDR3 in amino acids: CASSFQAVSEQYF. Written as DNA, the CDR3 is TGTGCCAGCAGCTTTCAGGCAGTGAGCGAGCAGTACTTC.

The CDR3 loop reads CASSKDREANTGELFF. Written as DNA, the CDR3 is TGTGCCAGCAGCAAAGATCGGGAAGCGAACACCGGGGAGCTGTTTTTT. V is TRBV21-1 and J is TRBJ2-2; the table names TRBD1, a call not compared with the DNA. TRBV21-1 is recorded as a pseudogene. The CDR3 is 16 amino acids.

This chain connects TRBV12-3 or TRBV12-4 to TRBJ2-5; possibly TRBD2 for D (6 bases). V was shortened by 4 bases and J by 7 bases, with 10 bases between the two germline ends. This CDR3 has 12 residues. The CDR3 protein is CASSSGDGTQYF. Here the CDR3 DNA reads TGTGCCAGCAGTTCGGGGGATGGGACCCAGTACTTC.

This chain links TRBV5-1 with TRBJ1-2; TRBD1 is a possible D gene (6 bases). CDR1 SGHRS and CDR2 YFSETQ come from the germline V gene. V was trimmed by 3 bases and J by 7 bases, leaving 16 bases between them. The CDR3 sequence is 14 residues long. The CDR3 sequence is CASSSSGADRGYTF. The CDR3 bases are TGCGCCAGCAGCTCGTCGGGGGCCGACCGTGGCTACACCTTC.

The rearrangement uses TRBV29-1 and TRBJ2-5; TRBD1 is a possible D gene (5 bases). The V end was cut by 5 bases, the J end by 9 bases, with 13 bases between. The germline V gene encodes CDR1 SQVTM and CDR2 ANQGSEA. The CDR3 is 11 residues long. CDR3 in amino acids: CSVLRGRAQYF. CDR3 in DNA: TGCAGCGTTTTAAGGGGTAGGGCCCAGTACTTC. Complete variable domain (other parts from reference TRBV29-1 and TRBJ2-5): SAVISQKPSRDICQRGTSLTIQCQVDSQVTMMFWYRQQPGQSLTLIATANQGSEATYESGFVIDKFPISRPNLTFSTLTVSNMSPEDSSIYLCSVLRGRAQYFGPGTRLLVL.

The CDR3 bases are TGCGCCAGCAGCTCGGTGGCTAGCGGGGGGGCCCGCCAAGAGACCCAGTACTTC. Amino acids: CASSSVASGGARQETQYF. This chain links TRBV5-1 with TRBJ2-5, with 12 bases aligning to TRBD2. Losses at the gene ends were 3 bases for V and 1 base for J; bases not matched to a gene: 10. Looked up from germline, CDR1 is SGHRS and CDR2 is YFSETQ. The CDR3 spans 18 residues.

The chain uses TRBV4-1 and TRBJ1-5; 8 bases map to TRBD1. The V gene's germline CDR1 is MGHRA and CDR2 YSYEKL. V lost 5 bases and J lost 2; bases outside the gene matches: 5. The CDR3 covers 15 residues. CDR3 amino acids: CASSTGGIGNQPQHF. The CDR3 DNA is TGCGCCAGCAGCACAGGGGGTATCGGCAATCAGCCCCAGCATTTT.

V and J are TRBV14 and TRBJ1-2; 7 nucleotides agree with TRBD1. CDR3 size: 14 residues. Per germline, CDR1 SGHDN and CDR2 FVKESK. J lost 3 bases, V lost 6 bases, and 7 bases had no gene match. Here the CDR3 reads CASRPSGGYYGYTF. For the CDR3, the DNA is TGTGCCAGCAGGCCCTCAGGGGGATACTATGGCTACACCTTC.